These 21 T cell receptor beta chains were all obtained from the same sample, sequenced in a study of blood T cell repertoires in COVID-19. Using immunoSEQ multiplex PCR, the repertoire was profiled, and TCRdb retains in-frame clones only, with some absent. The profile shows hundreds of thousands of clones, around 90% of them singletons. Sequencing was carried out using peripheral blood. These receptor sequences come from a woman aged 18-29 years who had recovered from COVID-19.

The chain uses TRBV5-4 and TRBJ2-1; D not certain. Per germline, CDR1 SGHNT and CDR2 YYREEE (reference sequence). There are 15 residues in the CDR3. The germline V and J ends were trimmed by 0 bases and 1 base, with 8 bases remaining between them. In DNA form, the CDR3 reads TGTGCCAGCAGCTTGGGGCCCGTATCCTACAATGAGCAGTTCTTC. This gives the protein CASSLGPVSYNEQFF.

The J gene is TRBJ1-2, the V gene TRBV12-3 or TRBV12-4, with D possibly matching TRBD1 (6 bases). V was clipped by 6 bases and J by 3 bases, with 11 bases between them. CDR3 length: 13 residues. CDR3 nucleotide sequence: TGTGCCAGCAGCGAGGACAGCTACTATGGCTACACCTTC. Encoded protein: CASSEDSYYGYTF.

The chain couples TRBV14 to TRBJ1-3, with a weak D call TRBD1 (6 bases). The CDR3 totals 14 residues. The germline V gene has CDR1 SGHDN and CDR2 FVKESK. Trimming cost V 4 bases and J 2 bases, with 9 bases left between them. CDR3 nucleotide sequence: TGTGCCAGCAGCCGGGACATCGCTGGAAACACCATATATTTT. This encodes CASSRDIAGNTIYF. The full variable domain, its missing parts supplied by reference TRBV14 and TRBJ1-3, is EAGVTQFPSHSVIEKGQTVTLRCDPISGHDNLYWYRRVMGKEIKFLLHFVKESKQDESGMPNNRFLAERTGGTYSTLKVQPAELEDSGVYFCASSRDIAGNTIYFGEGSWLTVV.

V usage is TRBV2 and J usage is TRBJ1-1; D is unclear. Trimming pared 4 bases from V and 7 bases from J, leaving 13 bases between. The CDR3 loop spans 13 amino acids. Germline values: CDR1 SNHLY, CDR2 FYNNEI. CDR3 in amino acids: CASSGWFRYEAFF. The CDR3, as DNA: TGTGCCAGCAGTGGATGGTTTCGGTATGAAGCTTTCTTT.

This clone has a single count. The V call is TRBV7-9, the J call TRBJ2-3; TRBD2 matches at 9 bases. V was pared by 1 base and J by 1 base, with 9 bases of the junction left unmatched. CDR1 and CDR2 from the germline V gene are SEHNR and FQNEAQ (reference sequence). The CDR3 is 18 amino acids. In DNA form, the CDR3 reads TGTGCCAGCAGCTTAGACGTGGCGGGAGGGCTTGGCACAGATACGCAGTATTTT. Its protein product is CASSLDVAGGLGTDTQYF.

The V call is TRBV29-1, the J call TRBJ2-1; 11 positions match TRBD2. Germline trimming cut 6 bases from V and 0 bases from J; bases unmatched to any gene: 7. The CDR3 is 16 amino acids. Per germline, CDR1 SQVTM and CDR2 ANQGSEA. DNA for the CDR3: TGCAGCGTGAGGACTAGCGGGCCGAGCTCCTACAATGAGCAGTTCTTC. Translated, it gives CSVRTSGPSSYNEQFF.

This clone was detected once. This chain's CDR3 is CASSLLPPGGQLDTQYF. The CDR3 DNA sequence: TGTGCCAGCAGCCTTCTGCCACCGGGAGGGCAATTAGATACGCAGTATTTT. The chain employs TRBV7-2 and TRBJ2-3, with TRBD2 identical over 8 bases. This CDR3 spans 17 amino acids. Germline CDR1 and CDR2: SGHTA and FQGNSA. Unmatched junction bases numbered 15, after V lost 5 bases and J lost 5 bases.

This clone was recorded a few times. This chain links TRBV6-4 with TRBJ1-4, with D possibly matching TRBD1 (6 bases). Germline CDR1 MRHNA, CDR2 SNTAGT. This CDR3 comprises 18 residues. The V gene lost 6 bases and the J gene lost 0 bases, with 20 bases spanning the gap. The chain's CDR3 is CASSLNRVLWPTNEKLFF. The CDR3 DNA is TGTGCCAGCAGCCTCAACAGGGTCCTGTGGCCAACTAATGAAAAACTGTTTTTT.

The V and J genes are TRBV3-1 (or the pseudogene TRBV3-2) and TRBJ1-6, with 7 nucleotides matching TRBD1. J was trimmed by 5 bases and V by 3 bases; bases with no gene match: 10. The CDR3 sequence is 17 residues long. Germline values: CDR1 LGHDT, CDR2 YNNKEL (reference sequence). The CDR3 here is CASSQPTLTGNNSPLHF. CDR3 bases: TGTGCCAGCAGCCAGCCAACCCTGACAGGGAATAATTCACCCCTCCACTTT.

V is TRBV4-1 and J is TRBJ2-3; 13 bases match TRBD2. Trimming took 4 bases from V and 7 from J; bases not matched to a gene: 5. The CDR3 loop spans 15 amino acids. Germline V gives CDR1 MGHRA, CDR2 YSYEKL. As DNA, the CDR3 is TGCGCCAGCAGCCCGGGACTAGCGGGGTGGTATACGCAGTATTTT. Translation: CASSPGLAGWYTQYF.

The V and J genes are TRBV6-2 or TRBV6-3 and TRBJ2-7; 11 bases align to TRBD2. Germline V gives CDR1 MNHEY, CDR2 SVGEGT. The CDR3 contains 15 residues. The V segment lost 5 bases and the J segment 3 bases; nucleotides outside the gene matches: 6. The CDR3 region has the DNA TGTGCCAGCAGTAGGGGACTAGCGGCCCTCTACGAGCAGTACGTC. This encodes CASSRGLAALYEQYV.

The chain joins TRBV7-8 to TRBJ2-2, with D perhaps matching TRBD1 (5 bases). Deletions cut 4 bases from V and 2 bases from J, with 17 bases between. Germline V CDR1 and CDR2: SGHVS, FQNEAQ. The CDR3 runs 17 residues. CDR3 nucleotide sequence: TGTGCCAGCAGCTCCCGCCCTCAGGGTGCCAACACCGGGGAGCTGTTTTTT. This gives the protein CASSSRPQGANTGELFF.

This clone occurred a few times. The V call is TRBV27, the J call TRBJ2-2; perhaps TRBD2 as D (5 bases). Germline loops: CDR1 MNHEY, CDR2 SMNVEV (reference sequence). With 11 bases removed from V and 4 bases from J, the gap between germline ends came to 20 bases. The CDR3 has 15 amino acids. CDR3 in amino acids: CASSPPGVGTGELFF. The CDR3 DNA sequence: TGTGCCTCCAGTCCCCCCGGGGTGGGCACCGGGGAGCTGTTTTTT.

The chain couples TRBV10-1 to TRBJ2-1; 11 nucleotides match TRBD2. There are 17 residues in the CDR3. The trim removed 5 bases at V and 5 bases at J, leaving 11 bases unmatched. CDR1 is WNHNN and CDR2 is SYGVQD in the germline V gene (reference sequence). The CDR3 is CASSSLAGLAVHNEQFF. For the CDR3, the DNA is TGCGCCAGCAGTTCTTTAGCGGGACTAGCGGTGCACAATGAGCAGTTCTTC.

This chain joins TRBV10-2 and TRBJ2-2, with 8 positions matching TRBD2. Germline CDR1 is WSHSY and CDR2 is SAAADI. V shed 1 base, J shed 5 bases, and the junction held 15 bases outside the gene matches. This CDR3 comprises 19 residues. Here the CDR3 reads CASSEFRRAGVAWTGELFF. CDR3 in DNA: TGCGCCAGCAGTGAGTTTCGGCGAGCGGGAGTAGCGTGGACCGGGGAGCTGTTTTTT.

CDR3 loop: CASSLAGTGILHGYTF. CDR3 DNA: TGTGCCAGCAGCTTGGCCGGGACAGGGATTTTGCATGGCTACACCTTC. The chain is built from TRBV5-4 and TRBJ1-2; 9 positions match TRBD1. CDR1 is SGHNT, CDR2 YYREEE, per germline (reference sequence). J was trimmed by 6 bases and V by 0 bases; bases with no gene match: 9. The CDR3 contains 16 residues.

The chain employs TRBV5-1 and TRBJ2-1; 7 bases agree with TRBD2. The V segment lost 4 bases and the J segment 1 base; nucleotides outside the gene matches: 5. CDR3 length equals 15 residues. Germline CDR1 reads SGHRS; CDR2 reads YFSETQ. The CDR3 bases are TGCGCCAGCAGCCCCGGGGAGGGATCCTACAATGAGCAGTTCTTC. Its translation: CASSPGEGSYNEQFF.

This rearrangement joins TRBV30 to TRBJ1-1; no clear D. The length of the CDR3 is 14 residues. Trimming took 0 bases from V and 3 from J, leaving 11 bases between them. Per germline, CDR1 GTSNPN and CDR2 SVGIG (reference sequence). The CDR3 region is CAWSVRERYTEAFF. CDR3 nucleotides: TGTGCCTGGAGTGTGAGGGAGCGGTACACTGAAGCTTTCTTT.

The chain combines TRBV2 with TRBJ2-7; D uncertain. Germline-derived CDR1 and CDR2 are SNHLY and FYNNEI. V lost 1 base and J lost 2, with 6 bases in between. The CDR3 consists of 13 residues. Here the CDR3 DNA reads TGTGCCAGCAGTGAAGACAGAACCTACGAGCAGTACGTC. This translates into CASSEDRTYEQYV.

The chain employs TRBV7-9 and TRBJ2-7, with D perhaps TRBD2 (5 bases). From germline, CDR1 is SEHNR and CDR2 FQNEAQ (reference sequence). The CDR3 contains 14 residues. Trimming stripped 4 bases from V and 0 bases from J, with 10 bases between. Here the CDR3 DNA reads TGTGCCAGCAGCTGGGGAGATAGCTCCTACGAGCAGTACGTC. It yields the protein CASSWGDSSYEQYV.

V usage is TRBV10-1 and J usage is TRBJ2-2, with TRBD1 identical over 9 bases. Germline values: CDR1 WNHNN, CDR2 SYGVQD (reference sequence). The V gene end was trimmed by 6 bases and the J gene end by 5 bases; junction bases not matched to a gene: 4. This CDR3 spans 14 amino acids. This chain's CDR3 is CASSRTGDTGELFF. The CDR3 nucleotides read TGCGCCAGCAGCAGGACAGGGGATACCGGGGAGCTGTTTTTT.